Listed below are T cell receptor beta chains from one sample, sequenced in a study of cytomegalovirus exposure and HLA in healthy donors. The assay was immunoSEQ multiplex PCR, and TCRdb's table has in-frame clones only and misses some. The sample carries approximately 130,000 clones, about 80% recorded once. Specimen: PBMCs. The receptors come from a woman aged 50 to 60 in good health and CMV-seropositive. CDR3s include the opening cysteine and the closing phenylalanine or tryptophan. The D gene is left open where the match is weak. A clone size is listed for some rows: how often the clone was seen (once, few, many), or a class if it is expanded.

DNA: TGTGCCAGCAGCTTCGGCGGGGGGCCCACCGGGGAGCTGTTTTTT
CDR3: CASSFGGGPTGELFF
D: TRBD2
J: TRBJ2-2
size: -
V: TRBV11-2

DNA: TGTGCCAGCAGTTACCCGACTAGTATGAACACCGGGGAGCTGTTTTTT
CDR3: CASSYPTSMNTGELFF
D: -
J: TRBJ2-2
size: -
V: TRBV6-5

DNA: TGTGCCGTGGAGGACAGGAGGGCGGTCTACGAGCAGTACTTC
CDR3: CAVEDRRAVYEQYF
D: -
J: TRBJ2-7
size: -
V: TRBV6-1

DNA: TGTGCCAGCAGCTATGGGACTCCTCAGGCGCACAATGAGCAGTTCTTC
CDR3: CASSYGTPQAHNEQFF
D: -
J: TRBJ2-1
size: -
V: TRBV9

DNA: TGTGCCAGCAGTACACCCGGGGGCGGGGGCACTGAAGCTTTCTTT
CDR3: CASSTPGGGGTEAFF
D: -
J: TRBJ1-1
size: -
V: TRBV28

DNA: TGTGCCAGCAGCCCCCGGACAGTCCCTACTAACGAGCAGTACTTC
CDR3: CASSPRTVPTNEQYF
D: -
J: TRBJ2-7
size: -
V: TRBV5-4

DNA: TGTGCCAGCAGACTAGGGGGAAACAATGAAAAACTGTTTTTT
CDR3: CASRLGGNNEKLFF
D: -
J: TRBJ1-4
size: -
V: TRBV11-3

DNA: TGTGCCAGCAGCGAGACAGGTACCGCTGGATATGGCTACACCTTC
CDR3: CASSETGTAGYGYTF
D: -
J: TRBJ1-2
size: -
V: TRBV2

DNA: TGTGCCACCAGCAGAGGGGTTTACCGACAGGGGAATCAGCCCCAGCATTTT
CDR3: CATSRGVYRQGNQPQHF
D: TRBD1
J: TRBJ1-5
size: -
V: TRBV15

DNA: TGTGCCAGCAACTTACAGGGCGGGAGAGACGAGCAGTACTTC
CDR3: CASNLQGGRDEQYF
D: -
J: TRBJ2-7
size: -
V: TRBV28

DNA: TGTGCCAGCAGCCCCCACAAGCGGCTTAGCACAGATACGCAGTATTTT
CDR3: CASSPHKRLSTDTQYF
D: -
J: TRBJ2-3
size: -
V: TRBV5-4

DNA: TGTGCCAGCAGCACCCAGGGGATCGGCTATGGCTACACCTTC
CDR3: CASSTQGIGYGYTF
D: -
J: TRBJ1-2
size: -
V: TRBV9

DNA: TGTGCCAGTAGCCTACAGGGAAACTATGGCTACACCTTC
CDR3: CASSLQGNYGYTF
D: -
J: TRBJ1-2
size: -
V: TRBV19

DNA: TGTGCCAGCAGCTTAGACTCCGGACACCCCGAGCAGTACTTC
CDR3: CASSLDSGHPEQYF
D: -
J: TRBJ2-7
size: -
V: TRBV7-2

DNA: TGTGCCAGCAGCCAAGGGACAGGGTGGGGCTACACCTTC
CDR3: CASSQGTGWGYTF
D: TRBD1
J: TRBJ1-2
size: -
V: TRBV4-2

DNA: TGTGCCTGGACGGAGAACTCCTACAATGAGCAGTTCTTC
CDR3: CAWTENSYNEQFF
D: -
J: TRBJ2-1
size: -
V: TRBV30

DNA: TGTGCCAGTAGTATTGTGGCTAGCGGGAGGATGGATACGCAGTATTTT
CDR3: CASSIVASGRMDTQYF
D: TRBD2
J: TRBJ2-3
size: -
V: TRBV19

DNA: TGTGCCAGCAGCGTAGGGACTCAGACCTACGAGCAGTACTTC
CDR3: CASSVGTQTYEQYF
D: -
J: TRBJ2-7
size: -
V: TRBV9

DNA: TGTGCCAGCAGTGGCAGGGGAAGCTCCTACGAGCAGTACTTC
CDR3: CASSGRGSSYEQYF
D: -
J: TRBJ2-7
size: -
V: TRBV6-1

DNA: TGTGCCAGAAGCTACGGGACAGCACAAGCTAACTATGGCTACACCTTC
CDR3: CARSYGTAQANYGYTF
D: -
J: TRBJ1-2
size: -
V: TRBV7-5

DNA: TGTGCCAGTAGTACCCAAGCGGATTCCTACAATGAGCAGTTCTTC
CDR3: CASSTQADSYNEQFF
D: -
J: TRBJ2-1
size: -
V: TRBV19

DNA: TGTGCCAGCAGCGTAGATGGCGGCACTAACTATGGCTACACCTTC
CDR3: CASSVDGGTNYGYTF
D: -
J: TRBJ1-2
size: -
V: TRBV9

DNA: TGTGCCAGCATCCACAGGGGGGGGGACGGGGAGCTGCTTTTT
CDR3: CASIHRGGDGELLF
D: -
J: TRBJ2-2
size: -
V: TRBV2

DNA: TGTGCCAGCAGCTCAAGCGGGAGAACTTCAGATACGCAGTATTTT
CDR3: CASSSSGRTSDTQYF
D: TRBD2
J: TRBJ2-3
size: -
V: TRBV5-4

DNA: TGCGCCAGCAGCTTGGTAGGGGCCGGGGCCAACGTCCTGACTTTC
CDR3: CASSLVGAGANVLTF
D: -
J: TRBJ2-6
size: -
V: TRBV5-1

DNA: TGCGCCAGCAGCTTGACCCCCACAGGGTCCGGAAACACCATATATTTT
CDR3: CASSLTPTGSGNTIYF
D: -
J: TRBJ1-3
size: -
V: TRBV5-1

DNA: TGCGCCAGCAGCCCAGGACAGGATTCACCCCTCCACTTT
CDR3: CASSPGQDSPLHF
D: TRBD1
J: TRBJ1-6
size: -
V: TRBV5-1

DNA: TGCGCCAGCAGCTCTCACGGGACAGGGTTTGCCGGGGAGCTGTTTTTT
CDR3: CASSSHGTGFAGELFF
D: TRBD1
J: TRBJ2-2
size: -
V: TRBV5-1

DNA: TGTGCCAGCAGTTACTCAGGACAGGGGACACCCCCCCACTTT
CDR3: CASSYSGQGTPPHF
D: TRBD1
J: TRBJ1-6
size: -
V: TRBV6-6

DNA: TGTGCCATCAGTGAGTCCCAAGGGAGTAATGAAAAACTGTTTTTT
CDR3: CAISESQGSNEKLFF
D: -
J: TRBJ1-4
size: once
V: TRBV10-3

DNA: TGTGCCATCAGGACCGGAGGGGGCGAGGACGAGCAGTACTTC
CDR3: CAIRTGGGEDEQYF
D: -
J: TRBJ2-7
size: -
V: TRBV10-3